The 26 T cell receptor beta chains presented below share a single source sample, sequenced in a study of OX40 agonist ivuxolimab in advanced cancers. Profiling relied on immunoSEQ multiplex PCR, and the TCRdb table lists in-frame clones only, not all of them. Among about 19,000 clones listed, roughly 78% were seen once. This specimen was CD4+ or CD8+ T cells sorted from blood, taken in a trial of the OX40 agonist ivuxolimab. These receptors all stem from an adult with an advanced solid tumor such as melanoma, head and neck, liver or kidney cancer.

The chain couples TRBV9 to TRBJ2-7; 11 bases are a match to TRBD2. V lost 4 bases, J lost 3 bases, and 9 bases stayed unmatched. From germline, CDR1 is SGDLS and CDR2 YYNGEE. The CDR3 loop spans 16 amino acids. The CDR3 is CASSSDLAGGNYEQYF. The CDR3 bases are TGTGCCAGCAGCTCTGATCTAGCGGGAGGAAACTACGAGCAGTACTTC.

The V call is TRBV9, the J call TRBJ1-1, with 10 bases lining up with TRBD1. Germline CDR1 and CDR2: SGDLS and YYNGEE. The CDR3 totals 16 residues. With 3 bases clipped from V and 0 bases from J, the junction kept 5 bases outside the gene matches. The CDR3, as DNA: TGTGCCAGCAGCGCGGGACAGGGGCCGGTGAACACTGAAGCTTTCTTT. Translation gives CASSAGQGPVNTEAFF.

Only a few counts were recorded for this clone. CDR3 in amino acids: CASSIPSGGLYNEQFF. In DNA, the CDR3 is TGTGCCAGCAGCATCCCCTCAGGAGGGCTCTACAATGAGCAGTTCTTC. V usage is TRBV5-5 and J usage is TRBJ2-1, with D possibly TRBD2 on 6 matching bases. V lost 4 bases and J 3 bases, leaving 17 bases between the germline ends. CDR3 size: 16 residues. The germline V gene encodes CDR1 SGHKS and CDR2 YYEKEE (reference sequence).

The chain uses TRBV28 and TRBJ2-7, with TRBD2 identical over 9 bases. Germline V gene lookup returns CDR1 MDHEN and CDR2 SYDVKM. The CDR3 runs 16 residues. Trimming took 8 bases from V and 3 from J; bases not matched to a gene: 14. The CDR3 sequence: CASPQVQREASYEQYF. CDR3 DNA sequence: TGTGCCAGCCCACAAGTCCAGCGGGAGGCCAGCTACGAGCAGTACTTC.

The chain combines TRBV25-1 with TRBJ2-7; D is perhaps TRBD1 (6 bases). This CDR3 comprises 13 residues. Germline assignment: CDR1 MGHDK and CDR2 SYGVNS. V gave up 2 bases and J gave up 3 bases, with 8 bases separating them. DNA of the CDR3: TGTGCCAGCAGTGAACAGGGGTACTACGAGCAGTACTTC. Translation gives CASSEQGYYEQYF.

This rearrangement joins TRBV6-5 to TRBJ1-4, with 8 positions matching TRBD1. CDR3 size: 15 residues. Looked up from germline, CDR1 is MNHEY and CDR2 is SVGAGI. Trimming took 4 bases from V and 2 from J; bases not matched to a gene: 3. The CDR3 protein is CASSSTGETNEKLFF. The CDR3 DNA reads TGTGCCAGCAGTTCGACAGGGGAGACTAATGAAAAACTGTTTTTT.

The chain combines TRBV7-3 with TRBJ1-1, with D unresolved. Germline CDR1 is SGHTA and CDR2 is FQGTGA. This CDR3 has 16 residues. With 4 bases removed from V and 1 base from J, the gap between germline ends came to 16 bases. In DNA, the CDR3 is TGTGCCAGCAGCTACGGGGTTTTGGCGGCGAACACTGAAGCTTTCTTT. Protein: CASSYGVLAANTEAFF.

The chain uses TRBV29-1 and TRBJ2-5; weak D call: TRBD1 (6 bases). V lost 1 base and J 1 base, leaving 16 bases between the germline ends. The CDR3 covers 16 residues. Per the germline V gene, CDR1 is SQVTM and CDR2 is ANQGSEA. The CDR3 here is CSVEGGWGHFQETQYF. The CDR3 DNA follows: TGCAGCGTTGAAGGGGGATGGGGACACTTCCAAGAGACCCAGTACTTC.

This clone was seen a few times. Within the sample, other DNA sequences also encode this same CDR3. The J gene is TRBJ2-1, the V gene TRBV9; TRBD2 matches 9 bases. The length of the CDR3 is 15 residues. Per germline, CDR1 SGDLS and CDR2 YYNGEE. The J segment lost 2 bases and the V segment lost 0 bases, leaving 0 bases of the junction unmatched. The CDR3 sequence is CASSVVAGAYNEQFF. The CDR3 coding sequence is TGTGCCAGCAGCGTAGTAGCGGGAGCCTACAATGAGCAGTTCTTC.

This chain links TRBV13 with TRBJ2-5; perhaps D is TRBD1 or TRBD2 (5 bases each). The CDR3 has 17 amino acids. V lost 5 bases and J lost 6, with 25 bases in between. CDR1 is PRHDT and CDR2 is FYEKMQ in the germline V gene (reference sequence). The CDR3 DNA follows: TGTGCCAGCAGCCCCACTCCCGGGACCAAAAGCGAAAAGACCCAGTACTTC. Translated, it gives CASSPTPGTKSEKTQYF.

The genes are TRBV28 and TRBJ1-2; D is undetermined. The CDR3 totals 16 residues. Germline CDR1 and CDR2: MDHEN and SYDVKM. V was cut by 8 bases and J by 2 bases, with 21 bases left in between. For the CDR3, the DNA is TGTGCCAGCTGCCTTGAAATAGGAGTCTCGAACTATGGCTACACCTTC. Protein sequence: CASCLEIGVSNYGYTF.

The CDR3 DNA follows: TGCGCCAGCAGCTTGGGGGGGAACATTCAGTACTTC. Translated, it gives CASSLGGNIQYF. The rearrangement uses TRBV5-1 and TRBJ2-4; either TRBD1 or TRBD2 may supply D (5 bases each). Trimming left V 0 bases short and J 7 bases short, with 5 bases between. CDR3 length equals 12 residues. The germline V gene has CDR1 SGHRS and CDR2 YFSETQ.

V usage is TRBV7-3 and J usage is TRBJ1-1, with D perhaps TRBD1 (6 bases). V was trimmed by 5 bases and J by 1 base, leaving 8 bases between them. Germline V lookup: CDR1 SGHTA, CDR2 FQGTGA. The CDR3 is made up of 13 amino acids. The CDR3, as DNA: TGTGCCAGCAGCACGACAGGGAACACTGAAGCTTTCTTT. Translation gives CASSTTGNTEAFF.

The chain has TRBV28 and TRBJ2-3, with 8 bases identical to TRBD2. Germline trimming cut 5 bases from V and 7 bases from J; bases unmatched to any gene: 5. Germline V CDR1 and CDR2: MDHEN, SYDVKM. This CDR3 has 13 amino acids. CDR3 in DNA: TGTGCCAGCAGTCCGACTAGCGTCTATACGCAGTATTTT. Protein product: CASSPTSVYTQYF.

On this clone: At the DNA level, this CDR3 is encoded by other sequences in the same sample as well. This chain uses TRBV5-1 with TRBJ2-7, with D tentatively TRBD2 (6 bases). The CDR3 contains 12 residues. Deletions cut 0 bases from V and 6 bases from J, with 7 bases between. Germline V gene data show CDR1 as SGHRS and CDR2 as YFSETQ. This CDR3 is CASSLGRVEQYF. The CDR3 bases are TGCGCCAGCAGCTTGGGGAGGGTCGAGCAGTACTTC.

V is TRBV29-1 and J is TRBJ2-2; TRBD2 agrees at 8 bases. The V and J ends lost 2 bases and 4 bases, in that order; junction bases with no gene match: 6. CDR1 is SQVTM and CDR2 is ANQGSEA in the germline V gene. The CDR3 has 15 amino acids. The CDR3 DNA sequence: TGCAGCGTTGAAAGGAGCGGGAGCGGCACCGGGGAGCTGTTTTTT. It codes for CSVERSGSGTGELFF.

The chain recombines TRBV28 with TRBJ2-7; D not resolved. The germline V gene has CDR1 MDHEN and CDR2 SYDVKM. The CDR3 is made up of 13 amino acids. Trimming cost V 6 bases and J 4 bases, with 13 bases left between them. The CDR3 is CASRRLGQYEQYF. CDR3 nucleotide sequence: TGTGCCAGCAGACGGCTAGGGCAGTACGAGCAGTACTTC.

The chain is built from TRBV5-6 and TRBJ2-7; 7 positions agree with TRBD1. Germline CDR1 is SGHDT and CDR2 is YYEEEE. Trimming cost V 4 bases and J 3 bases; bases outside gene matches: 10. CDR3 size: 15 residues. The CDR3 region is CASSLIMTGIYEQYF. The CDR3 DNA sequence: TGTGCCAGCAGCCTGATAATGACAGGGATCTACGAGCAGTACTTC.

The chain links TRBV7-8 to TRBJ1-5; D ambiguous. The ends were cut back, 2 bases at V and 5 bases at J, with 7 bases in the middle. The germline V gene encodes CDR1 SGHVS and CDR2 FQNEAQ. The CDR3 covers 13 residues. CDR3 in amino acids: CASSLSQDQPQHF. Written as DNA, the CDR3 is TGTGCCAGCAGCTTAAGTCAGGATCAGCCCCAGCATTTT.

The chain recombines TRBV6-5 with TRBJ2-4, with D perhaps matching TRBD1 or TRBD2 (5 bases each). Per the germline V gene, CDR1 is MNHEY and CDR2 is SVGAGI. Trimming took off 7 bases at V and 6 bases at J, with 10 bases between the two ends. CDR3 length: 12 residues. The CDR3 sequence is CASMGPRNIQYF. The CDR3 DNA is TGTGCCAGCATGGGACCGCGAAACATTCAGTACTTC.

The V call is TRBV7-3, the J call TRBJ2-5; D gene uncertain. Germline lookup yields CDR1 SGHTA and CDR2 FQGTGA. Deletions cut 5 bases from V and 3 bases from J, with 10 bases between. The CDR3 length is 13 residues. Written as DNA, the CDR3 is TGTGCCAGCAGCCCTTGGGGAAAAGAGACCCAGTACTTC. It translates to CASSPWGKETQYF.

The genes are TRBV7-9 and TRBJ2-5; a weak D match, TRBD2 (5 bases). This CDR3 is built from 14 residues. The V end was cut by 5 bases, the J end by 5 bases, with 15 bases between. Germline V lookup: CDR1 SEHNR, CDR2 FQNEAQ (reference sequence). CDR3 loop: CASSTGRGWETQYF. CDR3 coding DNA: TGTGCCAGCAGCACCGGCCGGGGTTGGGAGACCCAGTACTTC.

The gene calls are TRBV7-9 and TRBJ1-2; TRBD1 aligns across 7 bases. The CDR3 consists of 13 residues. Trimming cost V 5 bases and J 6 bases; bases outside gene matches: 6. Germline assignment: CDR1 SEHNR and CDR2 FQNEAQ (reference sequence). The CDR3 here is CASSTGTEDGYTF. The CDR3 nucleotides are TGTGCCAGCAGCACAGGGACAGAAGATGGCTACACCTTC.

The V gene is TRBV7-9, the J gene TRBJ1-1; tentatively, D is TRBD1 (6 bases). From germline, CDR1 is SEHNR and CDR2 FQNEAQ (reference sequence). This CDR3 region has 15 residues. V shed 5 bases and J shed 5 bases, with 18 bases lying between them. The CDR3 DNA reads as TGTGCCAGCAGCCCCCACCGGGGGGCTAATACTGAAGCTTTCTTT. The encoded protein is CASSPHRGANTEAFF.

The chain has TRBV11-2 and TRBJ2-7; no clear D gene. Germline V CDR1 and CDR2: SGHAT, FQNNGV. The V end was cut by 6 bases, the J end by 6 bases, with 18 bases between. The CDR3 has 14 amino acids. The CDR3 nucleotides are TGTGCCAGCAGTACCGGTGGGCCAAGACTCGAGCAGTACTTC. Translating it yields CASSTGGPRLEQYF.

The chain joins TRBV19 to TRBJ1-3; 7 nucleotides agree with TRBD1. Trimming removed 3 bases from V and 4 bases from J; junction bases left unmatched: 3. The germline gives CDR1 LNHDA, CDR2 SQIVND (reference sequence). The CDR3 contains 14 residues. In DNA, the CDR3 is TGTGCCAGTAGTATTGGGACAGTAGGAAACACCATATATTTT. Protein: CASSIGTVGNTIYF.